This T cell receptor (beta chain) was captured in a study of T-cell reconstitution after alpha-beta-depleted transplantation in children. Overall study results and limits: Recipient T cells and thymic progenitors that survived gave rise to the high TCRbeta diversity observed at day 60 in some patients.

As concerns this clonotype: Antigen specificity is unknown.

During its preparation, the TCRbeta library received unique molecular identifiers. TCRdb redid the calling of the PCR reads with MiXCR, one entry per CDR3 protein. Of about a million distinct CDR3 sequences detected, under 30% appear once; the ten largest clones hold over 25%. CDR3 length: 12 residues. Trimming shortened V by 7 bases and J by 5 bases, and 10 bases separated the two germline ends. Germline-derived CDR1 and CDR2 are MNHEY and SVGEGT. The J gene is TRBJ2-3, the V gene TRBV6-2 or TRBV6-3; D might be TRBD2 (6 bases). This sequence originates from a boy less than two years old who had a stem cell transplant for SCID, so the T cells may come from the graft donor. The sequencing used PBMCs, mostly from graft donor cells, collected 360 days after TCRalphabeta/CD19-depleted stem cell transplant. As DNA, the CDR3 is TGTGCCAGCACCCACGGGGGAGATACGCAGTATTTT. It codes for CASTHGGDTQYF.